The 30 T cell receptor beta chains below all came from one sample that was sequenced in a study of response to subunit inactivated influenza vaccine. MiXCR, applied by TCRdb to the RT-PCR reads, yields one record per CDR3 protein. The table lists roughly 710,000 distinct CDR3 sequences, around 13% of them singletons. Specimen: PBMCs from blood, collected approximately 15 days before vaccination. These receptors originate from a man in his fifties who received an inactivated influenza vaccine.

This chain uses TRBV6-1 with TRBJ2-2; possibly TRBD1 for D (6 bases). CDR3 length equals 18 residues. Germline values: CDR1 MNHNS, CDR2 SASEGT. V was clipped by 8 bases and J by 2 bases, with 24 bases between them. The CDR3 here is CASGGSKGSNLNTGELFF. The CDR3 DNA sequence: TGTGCCAGCGGGGGCTCAAAGGGATCAAATTTAAACACCGGGGAGCTGTTTTTT.

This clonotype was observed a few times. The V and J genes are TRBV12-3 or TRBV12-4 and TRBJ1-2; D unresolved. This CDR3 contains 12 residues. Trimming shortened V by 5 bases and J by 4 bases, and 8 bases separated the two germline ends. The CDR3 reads CASSTRPYGYTF. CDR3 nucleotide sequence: TGTGCCAGCAGTACAAGACCCTATGGCTACACCTTC.

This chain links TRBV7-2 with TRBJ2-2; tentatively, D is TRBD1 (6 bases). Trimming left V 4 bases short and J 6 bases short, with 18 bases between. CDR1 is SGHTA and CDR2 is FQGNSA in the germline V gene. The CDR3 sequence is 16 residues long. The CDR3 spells CASSSGQSLVSGELFF. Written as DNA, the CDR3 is TGTGCCAGCAGCTCAGGACAGTCCTTAGTGTCCGGGGAGCTGTTTTTT.

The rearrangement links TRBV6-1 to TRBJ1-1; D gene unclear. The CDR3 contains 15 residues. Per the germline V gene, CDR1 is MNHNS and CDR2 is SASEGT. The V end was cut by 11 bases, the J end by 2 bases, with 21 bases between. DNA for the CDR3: TGTGCCGCCGAGATGGAGGCGACGCTTAACACTGAAGCTTTCTTT. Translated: CAAEMEATLNTEAFF.

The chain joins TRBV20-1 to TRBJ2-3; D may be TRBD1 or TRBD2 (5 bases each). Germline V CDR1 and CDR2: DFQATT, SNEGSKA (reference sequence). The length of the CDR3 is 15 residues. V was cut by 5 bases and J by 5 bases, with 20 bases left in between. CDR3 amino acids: CSAGGGGTGKDTQYF. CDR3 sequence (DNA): TGCAGTGCTGGGGGTGGGGGAACCGGGAAAGATACGCAGTATTTT.

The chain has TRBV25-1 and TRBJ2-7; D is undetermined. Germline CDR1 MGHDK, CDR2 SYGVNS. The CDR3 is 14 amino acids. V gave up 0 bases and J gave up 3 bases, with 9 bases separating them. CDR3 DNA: TGTGCCAGCAGTGAATATAAGACGGGCTACGAGCAGTACTTC. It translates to CASSEYKTGYEQYF.

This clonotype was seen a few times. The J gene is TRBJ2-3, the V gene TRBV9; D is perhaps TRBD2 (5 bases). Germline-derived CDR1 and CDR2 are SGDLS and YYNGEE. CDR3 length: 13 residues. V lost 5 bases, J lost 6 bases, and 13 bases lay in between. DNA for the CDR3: TGTGCCAGCAGTTTAGGGTGGACTGATACGCAGTATTTT. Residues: CASSLGWTDTQYF.

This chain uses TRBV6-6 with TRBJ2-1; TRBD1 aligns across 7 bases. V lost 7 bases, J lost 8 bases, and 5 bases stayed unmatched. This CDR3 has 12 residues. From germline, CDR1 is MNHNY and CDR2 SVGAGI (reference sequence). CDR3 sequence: CASNTGVDEQFF. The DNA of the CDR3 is TGTGCCAGCAACACAGGGGTAGATGAGCAGTTCTTC.

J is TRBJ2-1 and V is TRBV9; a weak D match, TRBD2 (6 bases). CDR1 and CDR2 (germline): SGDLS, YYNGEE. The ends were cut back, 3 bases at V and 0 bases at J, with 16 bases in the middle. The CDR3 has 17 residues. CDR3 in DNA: TGTGCCAGCAGCGACGGGGGAGCGGGTCTCTCCTACAATGAGCAGTTCTTC. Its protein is CASSDGGAGLSYNEQFF.

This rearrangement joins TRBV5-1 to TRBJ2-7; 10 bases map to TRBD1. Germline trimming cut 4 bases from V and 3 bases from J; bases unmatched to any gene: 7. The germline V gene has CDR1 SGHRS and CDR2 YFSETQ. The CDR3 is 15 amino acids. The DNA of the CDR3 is TGCGCCAGCAGCCGGTCCGGGACAGGGGTCTACGAGCAGTACTTC. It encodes CASSRSGTGVYEQYF.

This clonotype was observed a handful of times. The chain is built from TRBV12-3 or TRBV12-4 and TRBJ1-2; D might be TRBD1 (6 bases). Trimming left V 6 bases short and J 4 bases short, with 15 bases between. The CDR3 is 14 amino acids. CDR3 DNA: TGTGCCAGCAGCCAACTACAGGGTTTCTATGGCTACACCTTC. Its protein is CASSQLQGFYGYTF.

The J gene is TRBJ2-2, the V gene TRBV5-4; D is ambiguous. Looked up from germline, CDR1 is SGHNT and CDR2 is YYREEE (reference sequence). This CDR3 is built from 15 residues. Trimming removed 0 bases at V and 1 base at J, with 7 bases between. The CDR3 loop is CASSLASLNTGELFF. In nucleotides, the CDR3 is TGTGCCAGCAGCTTGGCTTCACTGAACACCGGGGAGCTGTTTTTT.

The CDR3 sequence: CSVQGRGVNQPQHF. In DNA form, the CDR3 reads TGCAGTGTACAAGGGCGTGGGGTAAATCAGCCCCAGCATTTT. V is TRBV20-1 and J is TRBJ1-5, with D uncertain. Trimming took off 7 bases at V and 4 bases at J, with 17 bases between the two ends. CDR3 size: 14 residues. Germline values: CDR1 DFQATT, CDR2 SNEGSKA (reference sequence).

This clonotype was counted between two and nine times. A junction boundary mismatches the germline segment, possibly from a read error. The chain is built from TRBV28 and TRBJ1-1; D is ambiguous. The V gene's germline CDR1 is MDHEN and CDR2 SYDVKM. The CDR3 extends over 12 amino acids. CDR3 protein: CASSPLFTQIIF. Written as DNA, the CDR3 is TGTGCCAGCAGTCCACTCTTCACCCAGATTATCTTT.

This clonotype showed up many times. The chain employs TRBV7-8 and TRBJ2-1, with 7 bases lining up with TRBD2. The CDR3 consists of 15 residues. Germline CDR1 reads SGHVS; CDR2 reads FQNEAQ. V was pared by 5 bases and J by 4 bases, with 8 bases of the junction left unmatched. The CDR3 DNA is TGTGCCAGCAGCCGTTCCGGGACTAATTACAATGAGCAGTTCTTC. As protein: CASSRSGTNYNEQFF. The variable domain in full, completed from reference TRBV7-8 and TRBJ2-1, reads GAGVSQSPRYKVAKRGQDVALRCDPISGHVSLFWYQQALGQGPEFLTYFQNEAQLDKSGLPSDRFFAERPEGSVSTLKIQRTQQEDSAVYLCASSRSGTNYNEQFFGPGTRLTVL.

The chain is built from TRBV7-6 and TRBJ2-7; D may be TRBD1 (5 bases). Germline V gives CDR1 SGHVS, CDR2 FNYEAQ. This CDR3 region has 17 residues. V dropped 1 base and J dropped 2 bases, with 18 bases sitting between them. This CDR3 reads CASSLVDSGNPTYEQYF. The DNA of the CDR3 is TGTGCCAGCAGCTTAGTGGATTCAGGGAACCCCACCTACGAGCAGTACTTC.

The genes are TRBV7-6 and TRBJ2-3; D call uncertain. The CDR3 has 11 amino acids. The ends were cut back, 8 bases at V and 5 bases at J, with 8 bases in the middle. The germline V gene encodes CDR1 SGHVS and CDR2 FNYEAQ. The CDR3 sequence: CASGVGDTQYF. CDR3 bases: TGTGCCAGCGGAGTCGGAGATACGCAGTATTTT.

In DNA, the CDR3 is TGCGCCAGCAGTCAGGGACTAGCGGGAGTTCGGAATGAGCAGTTCTTC. Encoded protein: CASSQGLAGVRNEQFF. The chain combines TRBV5-1 with TRBJ2-1, with 14 bases lining up with TRBD2. CDR3 length equals 16 residues. The ends lost 5 bases at V and 7 bases at J; junction bases unmatched: 8. CDR1 and CDR2 from the germline V gene are SGHRS and YFSETQ.

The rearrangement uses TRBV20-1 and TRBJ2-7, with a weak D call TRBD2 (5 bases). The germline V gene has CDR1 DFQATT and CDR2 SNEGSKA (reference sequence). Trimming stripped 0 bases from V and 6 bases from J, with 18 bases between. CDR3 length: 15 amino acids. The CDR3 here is CSARDGPGSGSEQYF. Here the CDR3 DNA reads TGCAGTGCTAGAGATGGTCCGGGATCTGGAAGCGAGCAGTACTTC.

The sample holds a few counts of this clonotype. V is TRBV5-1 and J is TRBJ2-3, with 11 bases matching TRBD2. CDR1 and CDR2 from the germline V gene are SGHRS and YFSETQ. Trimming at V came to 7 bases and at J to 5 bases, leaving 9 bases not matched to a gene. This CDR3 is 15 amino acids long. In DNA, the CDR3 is TGCGCCAGCTCTTCGACTAGCGGGAAGGTAGATACGCAGTATTTT. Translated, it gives CASSSTSGKVDTQYF. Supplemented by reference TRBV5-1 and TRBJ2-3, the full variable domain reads KAGVTQTPRYLIKTRGQQVTLSCSPISGHRSVSWYQQTPGQGLQFLFEYFSETQRNKGNFPGRFSGRQFSNSRSEMNVSTLELGDSALYLCASSSTSGKVDTQYFGPGTRLTVL.

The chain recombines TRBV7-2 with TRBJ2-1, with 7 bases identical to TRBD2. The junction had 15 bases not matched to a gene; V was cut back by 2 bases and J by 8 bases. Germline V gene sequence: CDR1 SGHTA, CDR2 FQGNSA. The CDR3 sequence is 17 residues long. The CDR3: CASSLSTTSALVDEQFF. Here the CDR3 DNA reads TGTGCCAGCAGCTTATCCACTACTAGCGCACTGGTCGATGAGCAGTTCTTC.

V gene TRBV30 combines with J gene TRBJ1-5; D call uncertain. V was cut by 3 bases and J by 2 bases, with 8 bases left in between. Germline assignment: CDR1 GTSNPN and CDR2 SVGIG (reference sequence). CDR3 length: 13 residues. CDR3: CAWSKQGNQPQHF. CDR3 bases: TGTGCCTGGAGCAAACAAGGCAATCAGCCCCAGCATTTT.

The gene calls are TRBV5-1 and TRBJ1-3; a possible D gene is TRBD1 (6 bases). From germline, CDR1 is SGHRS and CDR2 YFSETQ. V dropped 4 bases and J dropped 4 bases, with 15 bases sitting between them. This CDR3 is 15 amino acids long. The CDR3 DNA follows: TGCGCCAGCAGCAGGGACACTCCCCGGGGAAACACCATATATTTT. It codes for CASSRDTPRGNTIYF.

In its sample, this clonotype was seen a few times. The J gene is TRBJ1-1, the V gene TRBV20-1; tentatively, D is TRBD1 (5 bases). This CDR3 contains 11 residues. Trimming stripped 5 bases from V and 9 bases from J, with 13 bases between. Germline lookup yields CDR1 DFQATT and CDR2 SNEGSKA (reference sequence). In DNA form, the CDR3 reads TGCAGTGCTTACAAGGCAGGGAAAGCTTTCTTT. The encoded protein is CSAYKAGKAFF.

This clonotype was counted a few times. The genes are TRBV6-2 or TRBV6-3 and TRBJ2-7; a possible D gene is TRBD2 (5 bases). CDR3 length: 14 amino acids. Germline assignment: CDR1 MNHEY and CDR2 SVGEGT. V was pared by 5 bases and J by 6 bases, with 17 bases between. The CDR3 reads CASSGGILRGEQYF. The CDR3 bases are TGTGCCAGCAGTGGCGGAATCTTACGGGGCGAGCAGTACTTC.

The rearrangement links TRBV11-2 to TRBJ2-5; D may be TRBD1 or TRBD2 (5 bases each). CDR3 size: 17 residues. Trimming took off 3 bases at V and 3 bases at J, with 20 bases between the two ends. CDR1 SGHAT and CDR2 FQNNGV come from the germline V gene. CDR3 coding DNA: TGTGCCAGCAGCTTGGAAGTCGGAAGTGGGGGAGAAGAGACCCAGTACTTC. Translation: CASSLEVGSGGEETQYF. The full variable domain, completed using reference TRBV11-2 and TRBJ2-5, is EAGVAQSPRYKIIEKRQSVAFWCNPISGHATLYWYQQILGQGPKLLIQFQNNGVVDDSQLPKDRFSAERLKGVDSTLKIQPAKLEDSAVYLCASSLEVGSGGEETQYFGPGTRLLVL.

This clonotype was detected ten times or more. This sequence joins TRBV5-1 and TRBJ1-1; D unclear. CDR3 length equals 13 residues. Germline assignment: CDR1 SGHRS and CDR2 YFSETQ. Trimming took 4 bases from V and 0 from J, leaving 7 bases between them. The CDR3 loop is CASSDTMNTEAFF. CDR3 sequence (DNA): TGCGCCAGCAGCGACACGATGAACACTGAAGCTTTCTTT.

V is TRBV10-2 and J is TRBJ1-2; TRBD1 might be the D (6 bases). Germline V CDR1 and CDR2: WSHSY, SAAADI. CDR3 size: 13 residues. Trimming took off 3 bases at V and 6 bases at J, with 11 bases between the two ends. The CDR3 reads CASSERTVDGYTF. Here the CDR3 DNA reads TGCGCCAGCAGTGAAAGGACAGTGGATGGCTACACCTTC.

The CDR3 coding sequence is TGTGCCAGCAGCTTATCCTTGGTTGACTACACCTTC. The encoded protein is CASSLSLVDYTF. This rearrangement joins TRBV7-2 to TRBJ1-2; no definite D call. Germline CDR1 SGHTA, CDR2 FQGNSA. The CDR3 is 12 amino acids. V shed 2 bases and J shed 10 bases, with 11 bases lying between them.

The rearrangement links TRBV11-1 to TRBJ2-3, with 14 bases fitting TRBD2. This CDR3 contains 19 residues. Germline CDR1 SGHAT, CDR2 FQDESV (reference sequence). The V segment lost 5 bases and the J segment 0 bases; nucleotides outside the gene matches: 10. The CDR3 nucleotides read TGTGCCAGCAGCGCGACTAGCGGGAGGGCCTGGGGGAGCACAGATACGCAGTATTTT. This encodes CASSATSGRAWGSTDTQYF.